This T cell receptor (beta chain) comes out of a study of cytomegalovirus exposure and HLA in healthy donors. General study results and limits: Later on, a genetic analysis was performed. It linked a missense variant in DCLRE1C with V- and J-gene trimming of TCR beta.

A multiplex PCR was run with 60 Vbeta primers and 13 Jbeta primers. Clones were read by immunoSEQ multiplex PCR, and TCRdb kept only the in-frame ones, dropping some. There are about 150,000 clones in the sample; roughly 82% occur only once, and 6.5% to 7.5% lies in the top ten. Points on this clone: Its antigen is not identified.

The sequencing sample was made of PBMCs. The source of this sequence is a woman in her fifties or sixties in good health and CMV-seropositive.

The CDR3 spells CSAYRGGYYGYTF. CDR3 nucleotide sequence: TGCAGCGCTTACAGGGGGGGCTACTATGGCTACACCTTC. This rearrangement joins TRBV29-1 to TRBJ1-2; TRBD1 matches 8 bases. This CDR3 contains 13 residues. Germline lookup yields CDR1 SQVTM and CDR2 ANQGSEA. J was trimmed by 3 bases and V by 7 bases; bases with no gene match: 7.